This T cell receptor (beta chain) was observed in a study of T cell responses to AZD1222 COVID-19 vaccine. Whole-study results and caveats: The repertoires were collected only after the peak T cell response. There were mostly white British donors and more females than males, and clonal diversity was possibly underestimated. When two AZD1222 doses had been given, Spike-specific TCR breadth and depth rose.

A word on this clone: Antigen unknown.

Some clones are missing from TCRdb's copy, which holds only in-frame ones; the method was immunoSEQ multiplex PCR. There are roughly 72,000 clones in the sample; 75% to 90% occur only once, and around 20% lies in the top ten. The CDR3 runs 13 residues. Between the trimmed V and J ends, which lost 5 bases and 3 bases, there was a span of 11 bases. CDR1 is MNHNY and CDR2 is SVGAGI in the germline V gene (reference sequence). The chain carries TRBV6-6 and TRBJ2-7, with D maybe TRBD1 (6 bases). This sequence originates from an adult in good health. Specimen: peripheral blood, collected on day 0 of AZD1222 vaccination. The CDR3 bases are TGTGCCAGCAGTCCCACAGGGTACTACGAGCAGTACTTC. Residues: CASSPTGYYEQYF.